This T cell receptor (beta chain) is drawn from a study of T cell repertoires in cytomegalovirus infection. Overall study: TCR beta signatures that were public indicated CMV infection and matching HLA type.

TCRdb ran MiXCR on the reads and lists one entry per CDR3 protein. The sample consists of fewer than 550,000 distinct CDR3 sequences, approximately 10% of them appearing once. V dropped 3 bases and J dropped 6 bases, with 12 bases sitting between them. This CDR3 has 14 amino acids. Germline V gives CDR1 SGHNT, CDR2 YYREEE (reference sequence). Sequenced input: PBMCs. V is TRBV5-4 and J is TRBJ1-4, with D unclear. This receptor was obtained from a human donor in good health (CMV status not recorded). Some clones in this sample may be carry-over from other donors' samples. This CDR3 is CASSWWGGDEKLFF. Written as DNA, the CDR3 is TGTGCCAGCAGCTGGTGGGGTGGGGATGAAAAACTGTTTTTT.